The source of this T cell receptor (beta chain) is a study of naive and memory T cell subsets. Study-wide results and caveats: Each distinct alpha or beta sequence counts as one clonotype.

Both TRBC1 and TRBC2 were covered by a beta constant-region primer of two equimolar oligonucleotides. Four rounds of PCR amplified the ligated cDNA using nested alpha and beta constant-region primers plus SP2. TCRdb reprocessed the UMI-ligation and nested PCR reads with MiXCR, giving one entry per CDR3 protein. The table has 95,000 to 150,000 distinct CDR3 sequences, just over 35% seen once. After CD4 positive bead selection, the CD4-negative fraction gave CD8 T cells. A note on this clonotype: Its specificity is unknown.

The germline CDR1 and CDR2 sequences are MDHEN and SYDVKM. The CDR3 is 15 amino acids. With 7 bases clipped from V and 3 bases from J, the junction kept 10 bases outside the gene matches. The receptor's source is a human donor in good health. The sequenced material came from central memory CD4+ T cells from blood. V is TRBV28 and J is TRBJ1-2, with 8 bases fitting TRBD1. The CDR3 nucleotides are TGTGCCAGCATTCAGGGGGCCGGAACTTACTATGGCTACACCTTC. Encoded protein: CASIQGAGTYYGYTF.